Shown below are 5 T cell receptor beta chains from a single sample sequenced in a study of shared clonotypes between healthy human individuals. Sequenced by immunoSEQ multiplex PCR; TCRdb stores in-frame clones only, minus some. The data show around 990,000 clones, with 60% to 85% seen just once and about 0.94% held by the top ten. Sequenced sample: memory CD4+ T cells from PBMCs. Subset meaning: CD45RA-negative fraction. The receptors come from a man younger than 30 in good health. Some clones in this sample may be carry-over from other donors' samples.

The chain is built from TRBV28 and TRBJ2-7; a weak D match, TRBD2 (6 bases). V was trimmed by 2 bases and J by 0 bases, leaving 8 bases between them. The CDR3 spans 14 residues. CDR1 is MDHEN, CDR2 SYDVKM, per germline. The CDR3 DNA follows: TGTGCCAGCAGTTTAGCGGGGAGCTCCTACGAGCAGTACTTC. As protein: CASSLAGSSYEQYF. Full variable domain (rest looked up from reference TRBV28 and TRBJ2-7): DVKVTQSSRYLVKRTGEKVFLECVQDMDHENMFWYRQDPGLGLRLIYFSYDVKMKEKGDIPEGYSVSREKKERFSLILESASTNQTSMYLCASSLAGSSYEQYFGPGTRLTVT.

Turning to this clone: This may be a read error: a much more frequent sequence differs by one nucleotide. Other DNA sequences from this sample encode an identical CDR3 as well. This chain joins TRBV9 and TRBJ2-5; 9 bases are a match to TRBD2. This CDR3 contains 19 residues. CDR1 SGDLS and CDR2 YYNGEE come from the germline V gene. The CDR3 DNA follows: TGTGCCAGTAGCGTAGGTGGTTTGGCGGGAGGGCCCTCTGGAGAGACCCAGTACTTC. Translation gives CASSVGGLAGGPSGETQYF. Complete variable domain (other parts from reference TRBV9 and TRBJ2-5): DSGVTQTPKHLITATGQRVTLRCSPRSGDLSVYWYQQSLDQGLQFLIQYYNGEERAKGNILERFSAQQFPDLHSELNLSSLELGDSALYFCASSVGGLAGGPSGETQYFGPGTRLLVL.

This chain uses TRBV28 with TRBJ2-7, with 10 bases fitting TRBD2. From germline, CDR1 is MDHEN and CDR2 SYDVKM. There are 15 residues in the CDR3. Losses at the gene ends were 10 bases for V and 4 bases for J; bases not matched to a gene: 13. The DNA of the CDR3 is TGTGCCACCTTACCCCCCCTAGCGGGAGCGTACGAGCAGTACTTC. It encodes CATLPPLAGAYEQYF.

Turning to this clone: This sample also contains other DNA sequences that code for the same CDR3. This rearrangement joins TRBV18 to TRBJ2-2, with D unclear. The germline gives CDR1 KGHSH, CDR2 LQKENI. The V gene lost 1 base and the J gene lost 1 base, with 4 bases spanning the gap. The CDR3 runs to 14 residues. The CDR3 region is CASSPQGNTGELFF. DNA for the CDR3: TGTGCCAGCTCACCACAGGGGAACACCGGGGAGCTGTTTTTT. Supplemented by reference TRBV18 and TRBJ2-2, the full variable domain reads NAGVMQNPRHLVRRRGQEARLRCSPMKGHSHVYWYRQLPEEGLKFMVYLQKENIIDESGMPKERFSAEFPKEGPSILRIQQVVRGDSAAYFCASSPQGNTGELFFGEGSRLTVL.

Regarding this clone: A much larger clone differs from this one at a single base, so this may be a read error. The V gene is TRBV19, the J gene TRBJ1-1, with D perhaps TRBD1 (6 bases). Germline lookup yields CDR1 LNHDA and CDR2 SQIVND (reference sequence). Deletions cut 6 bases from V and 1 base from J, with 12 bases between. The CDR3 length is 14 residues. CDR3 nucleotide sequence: TGTGCCAGTAGGCCCGGACAGAAGAACACTGAAGCTTTCTTT. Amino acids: CASRPGQKNTEAFF. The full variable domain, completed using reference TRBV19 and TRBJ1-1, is DGGITQSPKYLFRKEGQNVTLSCEQNLNHDAMYWYRQDPGQGLRLIYYSQIVNDFQKGDIAEGYSVSREKKESFPLTVTSAQKNPTAFYLCASRPGQKNTEAFFGQGTRLTVV.